This T cell receptor beta chain was recorded in a study of T cell changes during pregnancy in multiple sclerosis. The assay was immunoSEQ multiplex PCR, and TCRdb's table has in-frame clones only and misses some. Of 65,000 to 85,000 clones listed, approximately 91% are singletons. The CDR3 sequence is 16 residues long. CDR1 and CDR2 (germline): MNHNS, SASEGT. V shed 0 bases and J shed 6 bases, with 15 bases lying between them. Sequencing used CD4+ T cells from peripheral blood mononuclear cells, obtained after pregnancy. The source of this sequence is a female donor with multiple sclerosis, enrolled in a pregnancy study. The chain links TRBV6-1 to TRBJ1-5; perhaps TRBD1 as D (6 bases). The CDR3 region has the DNA TGTGCCAGCAGTGAAGCGACGAGAGGGGGGGTTCAGCCCCAGCATTTT. This codes for CASSEATRGGVQPQHF.